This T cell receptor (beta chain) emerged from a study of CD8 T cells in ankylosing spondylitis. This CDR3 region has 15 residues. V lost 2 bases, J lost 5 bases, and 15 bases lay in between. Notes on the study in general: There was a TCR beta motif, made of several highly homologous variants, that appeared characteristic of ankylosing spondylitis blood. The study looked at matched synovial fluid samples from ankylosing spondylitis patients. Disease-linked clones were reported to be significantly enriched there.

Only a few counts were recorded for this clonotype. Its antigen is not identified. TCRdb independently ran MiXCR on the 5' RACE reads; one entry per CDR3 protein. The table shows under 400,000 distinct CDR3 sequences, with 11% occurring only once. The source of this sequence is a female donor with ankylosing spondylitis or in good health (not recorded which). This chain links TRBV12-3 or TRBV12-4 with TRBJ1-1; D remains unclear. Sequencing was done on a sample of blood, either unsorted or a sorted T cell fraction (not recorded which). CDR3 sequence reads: CASSLLGSYETEAFF. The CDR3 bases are TGTGCCAGCAGTTTACTGGGGTCGTATGAAACTGAAGCTTTCTTT.